Included here is one T cell receptor beta chain sequence, with context. These data originate in a study of regulatory T cells in long-lasting Graves disease. About the study: Positive TSH receptor antibodies alongside over 5 years of antithyroid drugs were what marked Graves' disease as persistent.

The time point: persistent/refractory GD, antithyroid drugs over 5 years with positive TRAb. RNA isolated from PBMCs was used to make the TCR library. Per American Thyroid Association guidelines, Graves' disease was diagnosed. A blood draw put nine milliliters of peripheral blood into EDTA tubes. CDR3 length: 15 amino acids. Trimming pared 5 bases from V and 3 bases from J, leaving 14 bases between. Germline assignment: CDR1 MNHEY and CDR2 SVGEGT. With iRepertoire HTBI primers and Arm-PCR of CDR3 regions, TCR beta libraries were built. TCRdb called the multiplex PCR reads again in MiXCR, with one record for every CDR3 protein. The sample has a few hundred thousand distinct CDR3 sequences, roughly 20% seen once; the top ten hold around 30%.

This rearrangement joins TRBV6-2 or TRBV6-3 to TRBJ2-1; unclear D gene. This sequence was found in a woman between 35 and 50 years old with Graves disease. The sample was peripheral blood mononuclear cells (PBMCs), taken when the disease was refractory, from a patient treated with antithyroid drugs. The CDR3 sequence is CASSEFRWRYNEQFF. The CDR3 nucleotides are TGTGCCAGCAGTGAATTTAGGTGGCGCTACAATGAGCAGTTCTTC.